The present T cell receptor beta chain was sequenced within a study of regulatory T cells in long-lasting Graves disease (dated by TCRdb to 2020 to 2023). Notes on the research overall: To count as having persistent Graves' disease, a patient had to have received antithyroid drug treatment for over 5 years with TSH receptor autoantibodies remaining persistently positive. The study was registered as a clinical trial and conducted in China. On average, persistent Graves' disease patients in the clinical cohort had been on antithyroid drugs for about 9.7 years. A total of 33 samples were covered by TCR sequencing, comprising around 13 persistent and around 20 newly diagnosed Graves' disease patients. Patients with persistent Graves' disease were compared with patients with newly diagnosed Graves' disease using TCR sequencing and RNA sequencing of peripheral blood.

Results and caveats for the whole study, not just this receptor: Persistent disease showed preferential use of TRBV28, TRBJ1-2 and TRBJ2-5, whereas newly diagnosed disease favored TRBV20-1 and TRBJ2-1. The study examined only peripheral blood because the primary lesion, thyroid tissue, could not be accessed. Compared with newly diagnosed patients, patients with persistent Graves' disease had lower TCR Shannon entropy and fewer highly expanded clones, which suggests clonal expansion. Persistent patients shared more public clonotypes among themselves (2,741) than newly diagnosed patients did (approximately 900). Only the TCR beta chain was sequenced and analyzed. The authors acknowledged the small sample size as a limitation that may reduce accuracy.

Trimming at the junction amounts to 5 bases on V and 10 bases on J, and the germline ends lie 12 bases apart. CDR1 and CDR2, per the germline V gene (reference sequence), are PRHDT and FYEKMQ. Measured from the cysteine to the phenylalanine, the CDR3 is 13 residues long. Of all the DNA, just the CDR3 is kept, 39 bases in frame from base 1. Comment on this clonotype: No cognate antigen has been identified for it. It has no much larger one-base neighbor in the sample; base qualities were not kept.

The library was generated by multiplex PCR. The sample was run on an Illumina HiSeq 4000. iRepertoire HTBI primers and Arm-PCR amplification of CDR3 regions were used to construct TCR beta libraries. Before sequencing, the PCR products went through gel purification. From the authors' description of their analysis: A total of around 59 TRBV and more than twelve TRBJ segments were identified across samples and were used for gene usage analysis of CDR3 amino acid clonotypes. COPE and FqMerger were used to merge filtered high-quality paired reads into contigs. BLAST was used to align contigs to the IMGT TRBV, TRBD and TRBJ reference genes, and CDR3 was defined following IMGT. Any clonotype with a frequency above 0.1% was classified as a highly expanded clone. Shannon entropy served as the measure of repertoire diversity, while the Gini coefficient captured V-J evenness. Clonotypes shared by more than one individual were considered public. The public reads were reanalyzed by TCRdb: fastp trimming at Q25, MiXCR alignment, in-frame beta chains only. Records with the same CDR3 protein are collapsed into one entry carrying the most frequent genes and DNA. These V and J calls are TCRdb output, not the study's own analysis. For this sample the table gives 700,000 or so distinct CDR3 sequences, of which around 30% were detected only once. The leading ten clones occupy about 42% of the sample.

This sample's time point label indicates: persistent/refractory GD, antithyroid drugs over 5 years with positive TRAb. For both TCR sequencing and RNA sequencing, RNA was extracted from PBMCs using TRIzol. Graves' disease was diagnosed according to American Thyroid Association guidelines. Patients for the study were recruited at an endocrinology department in Xi'an, China. Each patient gave approximately 9.7 milliliters of peripheral blood, collected in an EDTA anticoagulant tube. Ficoll Paque Plus density gradient separation was used to isolate PBMCs, and no further T cell sorting was performed. An Agilent 2100 Bioanalyzer and agarose gel were used to check RNA quality, while a NanoDrop 2000 measured RNA concentration.

Here the sequenced sample was peripheral blood mononuclear cells (PBMCs), taken when the disease was refractory, from a patient treated with antithyroid drugs. Recombination connected TRBV13 to TRBJ1-6, with no confident D gene call. The sequence was collected from a female donor with Graves disease. The bases are TGTGCCAGCAGCCGCGCGAGGGAATCACCCCTCCACTTT. Translated, this gives CASSRARESPLHF.